The next 32 T cell receptor beta chains were all read from a single sample in a study of shared clonotypes between healthy human individuals. Data came from immunoSEQ multiplex PCR; TCRdb stores just in-frame clones and leaves some out. The sample lists about 92,000 clones; about 70% were seen once. The sequencing sample was made of memory CD8+ T cells sorted from blood. The sample's subset: CD45RO+ cells pooled with CCR7-negative TemRA cells. The receptors here all came from a man younger than 40 in good health.

In DNA, the CDR3 is TGTGCCAGCAGGTTTATAAACTATGGCTACACCTTC. Encoded protein: CASRFINYGYTF. This chain links TRBV6-1 with TRBJ1-2; no reliable D call. Germline lookup yields CDR1 MNHNS and CDR2 SASEGT. The CDR3 has 12 amino acids. V lost 6 bases to trimming and J lost 2 bases, with 7 bases between them.

In this sample, this clone turned up once. The chain links TRBV2 to TRBJ1-2; D may be TRBD1 (5 bases). Trimming took 7 bases from V and 8 from J, leaving 14 bases between them. From germline, CDR1 is SNHLY and CDR2 FYNNEI. This CDR3 comprises 12 residues. CDR3 coding DNA: TGTGCCAGCAATATACAGGTGGGAGGCTACACCTTC. Residues: CASNIQVGGYTF.

To note about this clone: Relative to the germline gene, one junction end is altered; a read error may explain this. The chain couples TRBV7-8 to TRBJ2-7; maybe TRBD2 (5 bases). The V gene's germline CDR1 is SGHVS and CDR2 FQNEAQ. The length of the CDR3 is 12 residues. Here the CDR3 reads CASSQPPGSPSF. The CDR3 DNA sequence: TGTGCCAGCAGCCAACCCCCGGGGTCCCCCTCCTTC.

This clone was recorded a few times. The chain links TRBV29-1 to TRBJ1-3; the D is unclear. This CDR3 region has 13 residues. Germline CDR1 and CDR2: SQVTM and ANQGSEA. Trimming removed 5 bases at V and 4 bases at J, with 12 bases between. CDR3 residues: CSVWGVGGNTIYF. In nucleotides, the CDR3 is TGCAGCGTTTGGGGTGTAGGAGGAAACACCATATATTTT.

The gene calls are TRBV7-7 and TRBJ2-1; 8 bases agree with TRBD1. The CDR3 extends over 15 amino acids. The V gene's germline CDR1 is SSHAT and CDR2 FNYEAQ (reference sequence). The junction had 11 bases not matched to a gene; V was cut back by 4 bases and J by 9 bases. Here the CDR3 DNA reads TGTGCCAGCAGCTCATCGACAGGGGTCTGGAGTGAGCAGTTCTTC. Translation gives CASSSSTGVWSEQFF.

The chain employs TRBV10-3 and TRBJ2-7; TRBD1 is a possible D gene (5 bases). The CDR3 has 12 amino acids. Deletions cut 6 bases from V and 0 bases from J, with 6 bases between. The germline gives CDR1 ENHRY, CDR2 SYGVKD. The CDR3 loop is CAIRDTSYEQYF. Here the CDR3 DNA reads TGTGCCATCAGGGACACCTCCTACGAGCAGTACTTC.

V usage is TRBV11-2 and J usage is TRBJ2-2; no clear D. Trimming removed 1 base from V and 4 bases from J, with 4 bases in between. This CDR3 has 13 amino acids. The germline V gene encodes CDR1 SGHAT and CDR2 FQNNGV. The CDR3 DNA sequence: TGTGCCAGCAGCTTAGTGTCCACCGGGGAGCTGTTTTTT. It encodes CASSLVSTGELFF. The full variable domain, its missing parts supplied by reference TRBV11-2 and TRBJ2-2, is EAGVAQSPRYKIIEKRQSVAFWCNPISGHATLYWYQQILGQGPKLLIQFQNNGVVDDSQLPKDRFSAERLKGVDSTLKIQPAKLEDSAVYLCASSLVSTGELFFGEGSRLTVL.

The chain combines TRBV29-1 with TRBJ1-1; D perhaps matches TRBD1 (6 bases). CDR3 length: 13 residues. V lost 6 bases to trimming and J lost 5 bases, with 16 bases between them. CDR1 is SQVTM and CDR2 is ANQGSEA in the germline V gene. In nucleotides, the CDR3 is TGCAGCGTCGTGACAGGCGGGAGGACTGAAGCTTTCTTT. This translates into CSVVTGGRTEAFF.

The chain carries TRBV27 and TRBJ2-5; tentatively, D is TRBD1 or TRBD2 (5 bases each). The germline gives CDR1 MNHEY, CDR2 SMNVEV (reference sequence). The CDR3 is 16 amino acids. Trimming stripped 2 bases from V and 7 bases from J, with 20 bases between. The CDR3 loop is CASSLGAYAGTGTQYF. The CDR3 DNA sequence: TGTGCCAGCAGTTTAGGTGCCTACGCGGGTACAGGGACCCAGTACTTC.

The gene calls are TRBV5-3 and TRBJ1-1, with a tentative D call TRBD1 (5 bases). TRBV5-3 is an ORF for which the function is uncertain. CDR3 length: 14 residues. V lost 3 bases to trimming and J lost 4 bases, with 13 bases between them. DNA for the CDR3: TGTGCCAGAAGCTCCTCAGGGATTCGCACTGAAGCTTTCTTT. Amino acid sequence: CARSSSGIRTEAFF.

The table lists this clone with a few counts. This chain links TRBV19 with TRBJ2-7, with a weak D call TRBD2 (5 bases). The V end lost 8 bases, the J end lost 1 base, and 12 bases lay between the germline ends. Germline V gives CDR1 LNHDA, CDR2 SQIVND (reference sequence). CDR3 length: 13 residues. The CDR3 DNA is TGTGCCAGTGCAAAAGGGAGTTCCTACGAGCAGTACTTC. Translating gives CASAKGSSYEQYF.

CDR3 sequence reads: CASSFTGETYEQYF. CDR3 sequence (DNA): TGTGCCAGCAGTTTTACGGGAGAGACCTACGAGCAGTACTTC. The V call is TRBV28, the J call TRBJ2-7, with D maybe TRBD2 (6 bases). Germline V gives CDR1 MDHEN, CDR2 SYDVKM. V was trimmed by 3 bases and J by 2 bases, leaving 11 bases between them. The CDR3 has 14 amino acids.

V and J are TRBV4-2 and TRBJ2-1, with no clear D. The CDR3 contains 16 residues. The V and J ends lost 0 bases and 0 bases respectively, with 9 bases between them. Germline-derived CDR1 and CDR2 are LGHNA and YNFKEQ. CDR3 sequence (DNA): TGTGCCAGCAGCCAAGAATCGCGTGGCTCCTACAATGAGCAGTTCTTC. Translation: CASSQESRGSYNEQFF.

This chain links TRBV25-1 with TRBJ2-7, with 8 bases lining up with TRBD2. CDR1 MGHDK and CDR2 SYGVNS come from the germline V gene. The CDR3 loop spans 16 amino acids. V lost 4 bases and J lost 7; bases outside the gene matches: 15. The CDR3 DNA reads as TGTGCCAGCAGTGGACCCTCAAGCGGGAGTTCAGGGGAGCAGTACTTC. Protein sequence: CASSGPSSGSSGEQYF.

CDR3: CASSSPGRMNTEAFF. The CDR3 DNA reads as TGTGCCAGCAGTTCACCGGGACGGATGAACACTGAAGCTTTCTTT. The rearrangement joins TRBV28 to TRBJ1-1; D may be TRBD1 (5 bases). CDR3 size: 15 residues. Trimming took 4 bases from V and 0 from J, leaving 12 bases between them. CDR1 and CDR2 (germline): MDHEN, SYDVKM.

Only one count was recorded for this clone. The chain has TRBV9 and TRBJ2-7; weak D call: TRBD2 (5 bases). V dropped 3 bases and J dropped 2 bases, with 18 bases sitting between them. CDR3 size: 16 residues. Germline CDR1 is SGDLS and CDR2 is YYNGEE. The CDR3 is CASSALAVATTYEQYF. The CDR3 coding sequence is TGTGCCAGCAGCGCCCTCGCGGTAGCGACAACCTACGAGCAGTACTTC. The variable domain in full, with the rest retrieved from reference TRBV9 and TRBJ2-7, is DSGVTQTPKHLITATGQRVTLRCSPRSGDLSVYWYQQSLDQGLQFLIQYYNGEERAKGNILERFSAQQFPDLHSELNLSSLELGDSALYFCASSALAVATTYEQYFGPGTRLTVT.

This sequence joins TRBV27 and TRBJ2-3, with D possibly TRBD1 on 5 matching bases. The CDR3 sequence is 11 residues long. The V gene's germline CDR1 is MNHEY and CDR2 SMNVEV (reference sequence). Trimming took off 5 bases at V and 7 bases at J, with 7 bases between the two ends. The CDR3 spells CASSLGHTQYF. The CDR3 DNA reads as TGTGCCAGCAGTCTGGGGCATACGCAGTATTTT.

On this clone: The junction departs from the called germline gene at one end, perhaps through a read error. The J gene is TRBJ2-2, the V gene TRBV28, with TRBD2 matching over 7 bases. The CDR3 contains 13 residues. Germline-derived CDR1 and CDR2 are MDHEN and SYDVKM. The CDR3 is CARSWGGTGELFF. In DNA form, the CDR3 reads TGTGCCCGCAGCTGGGGGGGAACCGGGGAGCTGTTTTTT.

This chain joins TRBV5-5 and TRBJ2-5; D unclear. The germline V and J ends were trimmed by 4 bases and 0 bases, with 13 bases remaining between them. The CDR3 contains 15 residues. Germline V lookup: CDR1 SGHKS, CDR2 YYEKEE (reference sequence). The CDR3 is CASSLIPSNQETQYF. Written as DNA, the CDR3 is TGTGCCAGCAGCCTCATCCCATCTAACCAAGAGACCCAGTACTTC.

The V gene is TRBV28, the J gene TRBJ1-2; the D is unclear. The germline CDR1 and CDR2 sequences are MDHEN and SYDVKM. The CDR3 covers 12 residues. V lost 7 bases, J lost 4 bases, and 10 bases lay in between. The DNA of the CDR3 is TGTGCCAGCAAGTCGGGAGGCTATGGCTACACCTTC. This sequence encodes CASKSGGYGYTF.

A note on this clone: Other DNA sequences in the same sample also yield this CDR3. The chain has TRBV30 and TRBJ1-1, with a possible D match to TRBD1 (6 bases). Germline lookup yields CDR1 GTSNPN and CDR2 SVGIG (reference sequence). The V end lost 5 bases, the J end lost 3 bases, and 10 bases lay between the germline ends. This CDR3 spans 12 amino acids. The CDR3 bases are TGTGCCTGGGAGCGGGGGCACACTGAAGCTTTCTTT. Protein sequence: CAWERGHTEAFF. Variable domain in full (rest from reference TRBV30 and TRBJ1-1): SQTIHQWPATLVQPVGSPLSLECTVEGTSNPNLYWYRQAAGRGLQLLFYSVGIGQISSEVPQNLSASRPQDRQFILSSKKLLLSDSGFYLCAWERGHTEAFFGQGTRLTVV.

The rearrangement uses TRBV4-2 and TRBJ2-5; weak D call: TRBD2 (5 bases). Germline V gives CDR1 LGHNA, CDR2 YNFKEQ. V was trimmed by 4 bases and J by 1 base, leaving 16 bases between them. CDR3 length equals 16 residues. The CDR3 loop is CASSPSPGLPQETQYF. In nucleotides, the CDR3 is TGTGCCAGCAGCCCCTCACCAGGACTCCCCCAAGAGACCCAGTACTTC.

The chain has TRBV6-1 and TRBJ2-3, with TRBD2 matching 8 bases. Germline V gene lookup returns CDR1 MNHNS and CDR2 SASEGT. V was pared by 5 bases and J by 2 bases, with 3 bases of the junction left unmatched. CDR3 length: 14 residues. The CDR3 region is CASSSGRHTDTQYF. DNA of the CDR3: TGTGCCAGCAGTAGCGGGAGACACACAGATACGCAGTATTTT.

This clone was counted only a few times. In DNA form, the CDR3 reads TGTGCCAGCGAGGGCGTCTCCTACAATGAGCAGTTCTTC. This sequence encodes CASEGVSYNEQFF. This chain links TRBV7-9 with TRBJ2-1; possibly TRBD2 for D (5 bases). The V gene's germline CDR1 is SEHNR and CDR2 FQNEAQ (reference sequence). This CDR3 region has 13 residues. The V gene lost 8 bases and the J gene lost 0 bases, with 8 bases spanning the gap. Combining the CDR3 with reference TRBV7-9 and TRBJ2-1 gives the whole variable domain DTGVSQNPRHKITKRGQNVTFRCDPISEHNRLYWYRQTLGQGPEFLTYFQNEAQLEKSRLLSDRFSAERPKGSFSTLEIQRTEQGDSAMYLCASEGVSYNEQFFGPGTRLTVL.

The chain uses TRBV2 and TRBJ2-3; TRBD2 matches at 12 bases. The CDR3 covers 16 residues. Germline V gives CDR1 SNHLY, CDR2 FYNNEI. V was clipped by 0 bases and J by 5 bases; unmatched bases: 3. The chain's CDR3 is CASSEARLAGVDTQYF. CDR3 nucleotide sequence: TGTGCCAGCAGTGAAGCGCGACTAGCGGGAGTAGATACGCAGTATTTT.

The genes are TRBV11-2 and TRBJ2-6; weak D call: TRBD1 (5 bases). Germline V lookup: CDR1 SGHAT, CDR2 FQNNGV. The CDR3 consists of 15 residues. V lost 4 bases, J lost 0 bases, and 7 bases lay in between. Written as DNA, the CDR3 is TGTGCCAGCAGCTCCGACAGCTCTGGGGCCAACGTCCTGACTTTC. Translation: CASSSDSSGANVLTF.

As concerns this clone: It may be a read error: a sequence one base away is much more abundant. V is TRBV5-4 and J is TRBJ2-1; D is ambiguous. With 0 bases removed from V and 0 bases from J, the gap between germline ends came to 7 bases. CDR3 length: 15 residues. CDR1 is SGHNT and CDR2 is YYREEE in the germline V gene (reference sequence). The CDR3 loop reads CASSLGSGSYNEQFF. CDR3 bases: TGTGCCAGCAGCTTGGGTTCAGGCTCCTACAATGAGCAGTTCTTC. Full variable domain (remainder filled in from reference TRBV5-4 and TRBJ2-1): ETGVTQSPTHLIKTRGQQVTLRCSSQSGHNTVSWYQQALGQGPQFIFQYYREEENGRGNFPPRFSGLQFPNYSSELNVNALELDDSALYLCASSLGSGSYNEQFFGPGTRLTVL.

This clone was detected once. This chain uses TRBV5-1 with TRBJ2-1; the D gene is possibly TRBD1 (5 bases). The germline gives CDR1 SGHRS, CDR2 YFSETQ. The CDR3 is 15 residues long. Trimming took 4 bases from V and 4 from J, leaving 15 bases between them. CDR3 sequence reads: CASSTNWTPYNEQFF. CDR3 in DNA: TGCGCCAGCAGCACAAACTGGACACCATACAATGAGCAGTTCTTC.

This chain connects TRBV19 to TRBJ2-2; 8 bases match TRBD2. This CDR3 has 19 residues. V was pared by 0 bases and J by 2 bases, with 11 bases of the junction left unmatched. CDR1 LNHDA and CDR2 SQIVND come from the germline V gene (reference sequence). CDR3 residues: CASSIDGVTGRANTGELFF. CDR3 DNA: TGTGCCAGTAGTATAGATGGAGTGACCGGGAGGGCCAACACCGGGGAGCTGTTTTTT.

The chain couples TRBV13 to TRBJ2-7; 8 bases align to TRBD1. This CDR3 spans 14 amino acids. V was clipped by 5 bases and J by 3 bases; unmatched bases: 6. Per germline, CDR1 PRHDT and CDR2 FYEKMQ (reference sequence). The CDR3 reads CASSLQGANYEQYF. The CDR3, as DNA: TGTGCCAGCAGCCTCCAGGGGGCAAACTACGAGCAGTACTTC.

This clone was seen only a few times. The genes are TRBV28 and TRBJ2-2; no definite D call. Trimming left V 4 bases short and J 3 bases short, with 21 bases between. CDR1 and CDR2 from the germline V gene are MDHEN and SYDVKM. This CDR3 is built from 18 residues. In DNA, the CDR3 is TGTGCCAGCAGTTCCCCCCCTTTGCTGGCAGAGGACACCGGGGAGCTGTTTTTT. Its translation is CASSSPPLLAEDTGELFF.

The rearrangement joins TRBV18 to TRBJ2-3; TRBD1 matches at 7 bases. The V gene's germline CDR1 is KGHSH and CDR2 LQKENI. The CDR3 contains 15 residues. Trimming took 2 bases from V and 5 from J; bases not matched to a gene: 7. This CDR3 is CASSPGTVRGDTQYF. In DNA form, the CDR3 reads TGTGCCAGCTCACCAGGGACAGTCCGAGGAGATACGCAGTATTTT.